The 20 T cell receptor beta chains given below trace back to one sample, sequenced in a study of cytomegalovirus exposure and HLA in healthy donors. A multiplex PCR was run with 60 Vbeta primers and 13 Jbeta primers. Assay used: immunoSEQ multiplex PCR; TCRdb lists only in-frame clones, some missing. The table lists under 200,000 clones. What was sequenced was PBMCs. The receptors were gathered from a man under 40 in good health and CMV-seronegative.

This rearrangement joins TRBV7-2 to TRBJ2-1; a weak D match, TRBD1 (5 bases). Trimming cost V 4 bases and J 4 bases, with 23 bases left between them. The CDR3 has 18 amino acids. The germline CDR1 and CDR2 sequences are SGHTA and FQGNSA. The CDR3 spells CASSSPKSAATGYNEQFF. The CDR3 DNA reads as TGTGCCAGCAGCTCCCCAAAGAGCGCCGCCACAGGTTACAATGAGCAGTTCTTC.

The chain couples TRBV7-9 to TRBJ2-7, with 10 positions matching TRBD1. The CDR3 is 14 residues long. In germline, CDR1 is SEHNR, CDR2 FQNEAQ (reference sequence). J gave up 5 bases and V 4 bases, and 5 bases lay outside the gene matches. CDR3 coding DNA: TGTGCCAGCAGCTCGACAGGGGGCGTGGACGAGCAGTACTTC. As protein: CASSSTGGVDEQYF. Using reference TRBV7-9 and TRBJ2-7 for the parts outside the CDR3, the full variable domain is DTGVSQNPRHKITKRGQNVTFRCDPISEHNRLYWYRQTLGQGPEFLTYFQNEAQLEKSRLLSDRFSAERPKGSFSTLEIQRTEQGDSAMYLCASSSTGGVDEQYFGPGTRLTVT.

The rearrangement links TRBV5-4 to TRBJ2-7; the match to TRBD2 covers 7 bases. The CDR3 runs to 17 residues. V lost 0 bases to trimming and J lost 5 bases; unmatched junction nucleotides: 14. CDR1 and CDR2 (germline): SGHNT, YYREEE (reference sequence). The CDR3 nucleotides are TGTGCCAGCAGCTTGGGTGGGTCGCGGGAGAGGGTAAACGAGCAGTACTTC. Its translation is CASSLGGSRERVNEQYF.

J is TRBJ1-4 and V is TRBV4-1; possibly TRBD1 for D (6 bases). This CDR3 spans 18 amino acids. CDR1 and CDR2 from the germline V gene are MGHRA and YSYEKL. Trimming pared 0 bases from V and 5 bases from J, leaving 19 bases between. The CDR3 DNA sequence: TGCGCCAGCAGCCAAGAAGGGGGATTCTGGGCAGGGAATGAAAAACTGTTTTTT. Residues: CASSQEGGFWAGNEKLFF.

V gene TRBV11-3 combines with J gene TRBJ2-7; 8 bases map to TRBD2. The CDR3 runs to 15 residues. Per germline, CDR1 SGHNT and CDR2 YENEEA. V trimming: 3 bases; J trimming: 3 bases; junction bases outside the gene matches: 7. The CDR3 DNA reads TGTGCCAGCAGCTTGGGGGGCACTAGCGGCTACGAGCAGTACTTC. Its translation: CASSLGGTSGYEQYF.

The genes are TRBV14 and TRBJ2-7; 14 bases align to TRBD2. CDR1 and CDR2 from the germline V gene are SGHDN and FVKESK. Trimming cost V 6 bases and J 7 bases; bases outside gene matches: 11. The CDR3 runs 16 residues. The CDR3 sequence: CASSHPGLAGVGEQYF. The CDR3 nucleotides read TGTGCCAGCAGTCATCCGGGACTAGCGGGAGTAGGGGAGCAGTACTTC.

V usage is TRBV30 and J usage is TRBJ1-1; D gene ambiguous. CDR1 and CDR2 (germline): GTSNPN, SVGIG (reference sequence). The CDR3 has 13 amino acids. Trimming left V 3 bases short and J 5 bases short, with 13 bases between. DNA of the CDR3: TGTGCCTGGAGAGAGGGAGTTGAAACTGAAGCTTTCTTT. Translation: CAWREGVETEAFF.

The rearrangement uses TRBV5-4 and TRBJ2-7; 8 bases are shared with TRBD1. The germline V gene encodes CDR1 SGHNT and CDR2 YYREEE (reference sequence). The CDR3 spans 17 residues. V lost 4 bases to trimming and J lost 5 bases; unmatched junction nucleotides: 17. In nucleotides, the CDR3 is TGTGCCAGCAGCCGATCCAGACTAGGCGACAGGGGCCACGAGCAGTACTTC. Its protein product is CASSRSRLGDRGHEQYF.

The CDR3 DNA is TGTGCCAGCAGCAACTCGGGAGGGGCCCCCAATTCGCAGTATTTT. It specifies CASSNSGGAPNSQYF. The chain is built from TRBV6-6 and TRBJ2-3; 8 bases map to TRBD2. This CDR3 contains 15 residues. Germline V lookup: CDR1 MNHNY, CDR2 SVGAGI (reference sequence). The V segment lost 6 bases and the J segment 10 bases; nucleotides outside the gene matches: 15.

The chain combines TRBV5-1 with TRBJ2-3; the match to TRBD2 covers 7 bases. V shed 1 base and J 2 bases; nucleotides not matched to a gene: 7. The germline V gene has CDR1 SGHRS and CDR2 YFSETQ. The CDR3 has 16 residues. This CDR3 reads CASSLPSGGTTDTQYF. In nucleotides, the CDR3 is TGCGCCAGCAGCTTGCCGTCGGGAGGTACCACAGATACGCAGTATTTT.

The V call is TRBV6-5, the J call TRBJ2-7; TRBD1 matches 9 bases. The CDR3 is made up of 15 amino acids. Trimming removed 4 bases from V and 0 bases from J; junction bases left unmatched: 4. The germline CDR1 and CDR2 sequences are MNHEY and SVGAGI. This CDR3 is CASSSRQGGSYEQYF. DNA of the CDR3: TGTGCCAGCAGTTCCCGACAGGGGGGCTCCTACGAGCAGTACTTC.

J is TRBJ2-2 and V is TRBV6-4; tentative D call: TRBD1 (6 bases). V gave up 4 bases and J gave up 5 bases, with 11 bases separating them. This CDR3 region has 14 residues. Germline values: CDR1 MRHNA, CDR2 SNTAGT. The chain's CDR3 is CASSAVRGTGELFF. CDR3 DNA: TGTGCCAGCAGTGCGGTTAGGGGGACCGGGGAGCTGTTTTTT.

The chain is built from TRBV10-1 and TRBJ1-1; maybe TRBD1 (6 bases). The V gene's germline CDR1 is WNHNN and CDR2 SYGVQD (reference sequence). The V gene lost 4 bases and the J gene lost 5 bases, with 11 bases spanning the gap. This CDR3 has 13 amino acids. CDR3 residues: CASSVGRGTEAFF. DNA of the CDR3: TGCGCCAGCAGTGTGGGCAGGGGAACTGAAGCTTTCTTT.

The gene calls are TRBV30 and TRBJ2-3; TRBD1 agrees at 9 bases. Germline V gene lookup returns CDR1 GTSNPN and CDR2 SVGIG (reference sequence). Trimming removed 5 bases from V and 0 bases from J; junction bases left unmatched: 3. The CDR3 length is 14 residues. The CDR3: CAWGTGLSTDTQYF. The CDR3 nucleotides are TGTGCCTGGGGGACAGGGCTGAGCACAGATACGCAGTATTTT.

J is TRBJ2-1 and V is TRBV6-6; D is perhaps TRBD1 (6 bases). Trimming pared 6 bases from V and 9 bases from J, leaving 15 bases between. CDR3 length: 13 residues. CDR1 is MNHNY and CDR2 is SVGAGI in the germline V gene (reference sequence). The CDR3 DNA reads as TGTGCCAGCAGGGGCAGGGGCTTCCCTGAGCAGTTCTTC. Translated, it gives CASRGRGFPEQFF.

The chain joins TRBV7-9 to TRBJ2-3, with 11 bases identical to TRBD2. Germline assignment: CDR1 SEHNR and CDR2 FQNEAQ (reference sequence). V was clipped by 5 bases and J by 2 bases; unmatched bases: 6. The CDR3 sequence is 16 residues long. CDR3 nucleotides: TGTGCCAGCAGCCCCCAACTAGCGGGAGTCACAGATACGCAGTATTTT. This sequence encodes CASSPQLAGVTDTQYF.

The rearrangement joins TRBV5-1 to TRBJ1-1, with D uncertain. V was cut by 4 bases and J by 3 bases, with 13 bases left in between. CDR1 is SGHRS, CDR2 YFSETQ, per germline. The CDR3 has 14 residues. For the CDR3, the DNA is TGCGCCAGCAGCAAGCGCAGAGGAGACACTGAAGCTTTCTTT. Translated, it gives CASSKRRGDTEAFF.

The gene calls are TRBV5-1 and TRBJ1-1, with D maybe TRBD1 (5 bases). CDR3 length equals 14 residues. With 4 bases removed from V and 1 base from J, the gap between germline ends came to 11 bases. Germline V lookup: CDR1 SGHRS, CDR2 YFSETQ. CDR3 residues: CASSTTGTNTEAFF. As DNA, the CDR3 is TGCGCCAGCAGCACTACAGGTACGAACACTGAAGCTTTCTTT. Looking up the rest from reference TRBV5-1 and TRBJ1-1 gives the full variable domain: KAGVTQTPRYLIKTRGQQVTLSCSPISGHRSVSWYQQTPGQGLQFLFEYFSETQRNKGNFPGRFSGRQFSNSRSEMNVSTLELGDSALYLCASSTTGTNTEAFFGQGTRLTVV.

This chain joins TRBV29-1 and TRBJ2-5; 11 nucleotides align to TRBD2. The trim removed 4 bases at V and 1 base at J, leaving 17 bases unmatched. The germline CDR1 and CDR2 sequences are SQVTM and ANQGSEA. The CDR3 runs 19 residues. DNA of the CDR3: TGCAGCGTTGGGGGAGTAGCGGGAGGGCCTACAATGGTCCAAGAGACCCAGTACTTC. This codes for CSVGGVAGGPTMVQETQYF.

The CDR3 reads CASSGTGGDGYTF. The CDR3 DNA follows: TGTGCCAGCAGCGGGACAGGGGGCGATGGCTACACCTTC. V is TRBV7-6 and J is TRBJ1-2; TRBD1 agrees at 12 bases. The trim removed 5 bases at V and 6 bases at J, leaving 1 base unmatched. This CDR3 region has 13 residues. Germline CDR1 and CDR2: SGHVS and FNYEAQ.